This TCR beta chain was sequenced in a study of response to subunit inactivated influenza vaccine. Each CDR3 protein is one row after TCRdb ran MiXCR on the RT-PCR reads. The sample contains about half a million distinct CDR3 sequences, roughly 9.8% of which appear only once. The germline gives CDR1 DFQATT, CDR2 SNEGSKA (reference sequence). This CDR3 is built from 14 residues. Between the trimmed V and J ends, which lost 1 base and 0 bases, there was a span of 9 bases. Whole-study results and caveats: Every seasonal influenza vaccination brings in few new T cells, the authors suggested.

This clonotype has a handful of counts. Its matching antigen is unknown. The TCR comes from a man between 50 and 59 years old who received an inactivated influenza vaccine. The chain links TRBV20-1 to TRBJ1-2; D uncertain. Sequenced here: PBMCs from blood, sampled about 40 days after vaccination. This chain's CDR3 is CSARGGPANYGYTF. DNA for the CDR3: TGCAGTGCTAGAGGAGGGCCCGCTAACTATGGCTACACCTTC.